A selection of T cell receptor beta chains follows, all from one sample in a study of long-term antiretroviral therapy in people with HIV. Libraries were prepared by immunoSEQ multiplex PCR; TCRdb keeps only in-frame clonotypes and omits some of them. The sample has 15,000 to 25,000 clones; about nine tenths are singletons. This specimen consisted of unsorted PBMCs, obtained about 4.6 years before starting antiretroviral therapy. Receptors were obtained from a young woman with HIV. Each CDR3 is given with its conserved first and last residue. Fields, in order: CDR3 length, D gene, clone size, V gene, J gene, CDR3 DNA, CDR3 protein. The D gene is left open where the match is weak. Expanded clones are given a class, and other clones once, few, many or no size at all.

len: 16
d_gene: TRBD1
abundance: NA
v_gene: TRBV7-2
j_gene: TRBJ2-5
CDR3nt: TGTGCCAGCAGCTTAGGGTGGACAGGGGGTCAAGAGACCCAGTACTTC
CDR3aa: CASSLGWTGGQETQYF

len: 14
d_gene: TRBD2
abundance: NA
v_gene: TRBV7-6
j_gene: TRBJ2-7
CDR3nt: TGTGCCAGCAGCTTAAGCGGGACCGGGAGAGAGCAGTACTTC
CDR3aa: CASSLSGTGREQYF

len: 14
d_gene: TRBD1
abundance: once
v_gene: TRBV28
j_gene: TRBJ2-7
CDR3nt: TGTGCCAGCAGCATAGGGACAGTTTTCTACGAGCAGTACTTC
CDR3aa: CASSIGTVFYEQYF

len: 14
d_gene: NA
abundance: NA
v_gene: TRBV2
j_gene: TRBJ1-5
CDR3nt: TGTGCCAGCAGTGAACAGGGTCTTATCCAGCCCCAGCATTTT
CDR3aa: CASSEQGLIQPQHF

len: 15
d_gene: TRBD1
abundance: NA
v_gene: TRBV30
j_gene: TRBJ1-4
CDR3nt: TGTGCCTGGAGGGACAGGGGGAGAACGAATGAAAAACTGTTTTTT
CDR3aa: CAWRDRGRTNEKLFF

len: 15
d_gene: TRBD1
abundance: once
v_gene: TRBV18
j_gene: TRBJ1-2
CDR3nt: TGTGCCAGCCGCCTTGGTGGACAGGGCTTAAATGGCTACACCTTC
CDR3aa: CASRLGGQGLNGYTF

len: 14
d_gene: NA
abundance: NA
v_gene: TRBV18
j_gene: TRBJ1-1
CDR3nt: TGTGCCAGCTCACCATCCAGGGGAAACACTGAAGCTTTCTTT
CDR3aa: CASSPSRGNTEAFF

len: 16
d_gene: NA
abundance: NA
v_gene: TRBV19
j_gene: TRBJ1-6
CDR3nt: TGTGCCAGTAGTATAGAGAGGGGTTTTGGTATTTCACCCCTCCACTTT
CDR3aa: CASSIERGFGISPLHF

len: 15
d_gene: TRBD1
abundance: NA
v_gene: TRBV6-5
j_gene: TRBJ1-2
CDR3nt: TGTGCCAGCAGTAGGGGACAGTCCTCTAACTATGGCTACACCTTC
CDR3aa: CASSRGQSSNYGYTF

len: 18
d_gene: NA
abundance: once
v_gene: TRBV6-4
j_gene: TRBJ2-3
CDR3nt: TGTGCCAGCATCCAGCTTAGAGGGGAGAAGACTAGCACAGATACGCAGTATTTT
CDR3aa: CASIQLRGEKTSTDTQYF

len: 15
d_gene: NA
abundance: NA
v_gene: TRBV7-2
j_gene: TRBJ2-3
CDR3nt: TGTGCCAGCAGCTCCTCAGCAGCGAGCACAGATACGCAGTATTTT
CDR3aa: CASSSSAASTDTQYF

len: 14
d_gene: NA
abundance: NA
v_gene: TRBV5-5
j_gene: TRBJ1-1
CDR3nt: TGTGCCAGCAGCCCTCCCAGGGGGAACACTGAAGCTTTCTTT
CDR3aa: CASSPPRGNTEAFF

len: 16
d_gene: TRBD2
abundance: NA
v_gene: TRBV4-3
j_gene: TRBJ2-3
CDR3nt: TGCGCCAGCAGCCAAGATCGGCGGGGGGGCACAGATACGCAGTATTTT
CDR3aa: CASSQDRRGGTDTQYF

len: 11
d_gene: NA
abundance: NA
v_gene: TRBV30
j_gene: TRBJ1-2
CDR3nt: TGTGCCTGGAGTGGGGACACTGGCTACACCTTC
CDR3aa: CAWSGDTGYTF

len: 15
d_gene: NA
abundance: NA
v_gene: TRBV6-5
j_gene: TRBJ1-2
CDR3nt: TGTGCCAGCAGCGTAGACGGAGCGGAAAACTATGGCTACACCTTC
CDR3aa: CASSVDGAENYGYTF

len: 16
d_gene: NA
abundance: NA
v_gene: TRBV7-9
j_gene: TRBJ2-3
CDR3nt: TGTGCCAGCAGTCAAGGGGGGACCTATACCCCGGATACGCAGTATTTT
CDR3aa: CASSQGGTYTPDTQYF

len: 15
d_gene: NA
abundance: NA
v_gene: TRBV4-2
j_gene: TRBJ1-4
CDR3nt: TGTGCCAGCAGCCAAGATTGGGAGGGGTCAAGAAAACTGTTTTTT
CDR3aa: CASSQDWEGSRKLFF

len: 16
d_gene: NA
abundance: NA
v_gene: TRBV11-3
j_gene: TRBJ2-2
CDR3nt: TGTGCCAGCAGCTTAGGGGGGACGACGAACACCGGGGAGCTGTTTTTT
CDR3aa: CASSLGGTTNTGELFF

len: 14
d_gene: TRBD1
abundance: once
v_gene: TRBV2
j_gene: TRBJ1-3
CDR3nt: TGTGCCAGCAGCCCGGGACAGACTGGAAACACCATATATTTT
CDR3aa: CASSPGQTGNTIYF

len: 16
d_gene: TRBD2
abundance: NA
v_gene: TRBV18
j_gene: TRBJ2-7
CDR3nt: TGTGCCAGCTCACCTAATACTAGCGGGGGTGGCCACGAGCAGTACTTC
CDR3aa: CASSPNTSGGGHEQYF

len: 14
d_gene: NA
abundance: few
v_gene: TRBV9
j_gene: TRBJ1-5
CDR3nt: TGTGCCAGCAGCGTAGGGACCCTCAATCAGCCCCAGCATTTT
CDR3aa: CASSVGTLNQPQHF

len: 15
d_gene: NA
abundance: NA
v_gene: TRBV6-5
j_gene: TRBJ2-7
CDR3nt: TGTGCCAGCAGTTACTCGATATCGCTTACCTACGAGCAGTACTTC
CDR3aa: CASSYSISLTYEQYF

len: 15
d_gene: TRBD1
abundance: NA
v_gene: TRBV6-6
j_gene: TRBJ1-5
CDR3nt: TGTGCCAGCAGTTACTCTGGGACAGGGAGTCAGCCCCAGCATTTT
CDR3aa: CASSYSGTGSQPQHF

len: 14
d_gene: NA
abundance: once
v_gene: TRBV9
j_gene: TRBJ1-1
CDR3nt: TGTGCCAGCAGCGTAGGGGGAGGGGGGCCTGAAGCTTTCTTT
CDR3aa: CASSVGGGGPEAFF

len: 16
d_gene: NA
abundance: NA
v_gene: TRBV5-4
j_gene: TRBJ2-5
CDR3nt: TGTGCCAGCAGCTTTCTTGGGCGAAAGGGGAAAGAGACCCAGTACTTC
CDR3aa: CASSFLGRKGKETQYF